This T cell receptor (beta chain) appears in the sequencing data of a study of T cell responses to AZD1222 COVID-19 vaccine. Points on this clone: Its antigen is not known.

Findings of the study overall: Among the donors, most were white British and more were female, and clonal diversity was possibly underestimated.

Only in-frame clones appear in the TCRdb table, and some are missing; sequencing was by immunoSEQ multiplex PCR. The repertoire holds 65,000 to 85,000 clones, with 70% to 90% as singletons. The source material was peripheral blood, sampled 28 days after the second dose of the MenACWY control vaccine. The receptor's source is an adult who received the MenACWY meningococcal vaccine as a control.

The CDR3 here is CASSWDREGYTF. The CDR3 DNA reads TGTGCCAGCAGTTGGGACAGGGAAGGCTACACCTTC. V usage is TRBV6-6 and J usage is TRBJ1-2; the match to TRBD1 covers 9 bases. From germline, CDR1 is MNHNY and CDR2 SVGAGI (reference sequence). CDR3 size: 12 residues. V was pared by 4 bases and J by 8 bases, with 2 bases of the junction left unmatched.